This T cell receptor (beta chain) was retrieved from a study of PD-L1 blockade in urothelial cancer. Study background: Patients commenced atezolizumab in the mid-2010s, and it was given at 1,200 mg intravenously every 3 weeks. Patients had been given 0 to 3 earlier chemotherapy regimens. The median T cell count in blood samples was some 140,000.

The number of samples from each patient was between 1 and 8, taken pretreatment and on-treatment. With V trimmed by 10 bases and J by 5 bases, 13 bases remained unmatched. Germline V gene data show CDR1 as MNHNY and CDR2 as SVGAGI (reference sequence). There are 14 residues in the CDR3. The method was immunoSEQ multiplex PCR; TCRdb's version includes in-frame clones alone and lacks a portion of them. Here the sample spans about 52,000 clones, approximately 80% being singletons. The TCR comes from a man aged 70-80 years with urothelial cancer. This chain joins TRBV6-6 and TRBJ2-5; 7 nucleotides match TRBD2. The sample in question was PBMCs, obtained around atezolizumab (anti-PD-L1) treatment. CDR3 nucleotide sequence: TGTGCCACGTCCTGGGGGGGGACGGGGGAGACCCAGTACTTC. This gives the protein CATSWGGTGETQYF.